The T cell receptor beta chain described here comes from a study of blood T cell repertoires in COVID-19. Trimming took off 6 bases at V and 5 bases at J, with 21 bases between the two ends. The CDR3 contains 16 residues. Germline values: CDR1 WSHSY, CDR2 SAAADI. The table came from immunoSEQ multiplex PCR; TCRdb's copy has only in-frame clones and leaves some out. The sample lists 45,000 to 60,000 clones; more than 80% were seen once. This receptor was identified in a human donor in a cohort sampled during active COVID-19. The source material was peripheral blood. This rearrangement joins TRBV10-2 to TRBJ2-3, with D possibly matching TRBD2 (5 bases). The CDR3 here is CASSILAPSEGDTQYF. The DNA for the CDR3 is TGCGCCAGCAGCATTCTAGCCCCTTCCGAGGGAGATACGCAGTATTTT.